The T cell receptor beta chain under discussion was sequenced for a study of shared clonotypes between healthy human individuals. Across the study: Per donor, CD8 memory used one plate, CD8 naive used two, CD4 memory used three and CD4 naive used three.

The study, taken as a whole, reports: Rarefaction indicated that sorted-subset sequencing remained incomplete although depth was large. Relative to their counterparts shared across all four donors, non-shared clonotypes exhibited diminished generation probabilities.

Trimming took 5 bases from V and 6 from J; bases not matched to a gene: 6. The CDR3 has 14 residues. CDR1 and CDR2 from the germline V gene are SGHVS and FNYEAQ. As regards this clone: Its target is not known.

The assay was immunoSEQ multiplex PCR, and TCRdb's table has in-frame clones only and misses some. The data contain about 1.5 million clones, approximately 97% of them seen just once; the ten biggest clones take up approximately 1.1%. This clonotype was obtained from a man aged 25-40 years in good health. Sequenced input: naive CD4+ T cells sorted from blood. Described subset: CD45RA+ positively selected. The chain employs TRBV7-6 and TRBJ2-7; 11 nucleotides align to TRBD2. DNA of the CDR3: TGTGCCAGCAGCATACTAGCGGGAGACCCCGAGCAGTACTTC. Its protein product is CASSILAGDPEQYF.